The T cell receptor beta chain described here comes from a study of long-term antiretroviral therapy in people with HIV. Overall study results and limits: Repertoires looked antigen-experienced, with only a slight naive shift after ART.

Germline values: CDR1 LNHNV, CDR2 YYDKDF (reference sequence). Trimming removed 1 base from V and 0 bases from J, with 10 bases in between. CDR3 size: 15 residues. Survey level was the resolution at which the v3.0 immunoSEQ assay ran. Assay: immunoSEQ multiplex PCR; the TCRdb copy retains only in-frame clones and omits some. The table shows about 22,000 clones, with more than 70% occurring only once. A word on this clone: Antigen: not known.

Specimen: unsorted PBMCs, collected 2.3 years after starting antiretroviral therapy. The V call is TRBV15, the J call TRBJ2-7; D is unclear. The origin of this receptor is a man between 60 and 70 years old with HIV. The CDR3 DNA reads as TGTGCCACCAGCAGAGGGGATGCGAGCTCCTACGAGCAGTACTTC. It is translated as CATSRGDASSYEQYF. Full variable domain (remainder filled in from reference TRBV15 and TRBJ2-7): DAMVIQNPRYQVTQFGKPVTLSCSQTLNHNVMYWYQQKSSQAPKLLFHYYDKDFNNEADTPDNFQSRRPNTSFCFLDIRSPGLGDTAMYLCATSRGDASSYEQYFGPGTRLTVT.